The next 28 T cell receptor beta chains were all read from a single sample in a study of T-cell reconstitution after alpha-beta-depleted transplantation in children. Preparing the TCRbeta library involved the use of unique molecular identifiers. TCRdb re-derived calls from the PCR reads in MiXCR, one entry per CDR3 protein. Among some 830,000 distinct CDR3 sequences listed, around 15% were seen once. Sequenced here: PBMCs, mostly from graft donor cells, sampled 360 days after TCRalphabeta/CD19-depleted stem cell transplant. These receptors originate from a male patient under 18 who had a stem cell transplant for acute lymphoblastic leukemia, so the T cells may come from the graft donor.

This clonotype was counted a few times. The chain uses TRBV6-1 and TRBJ2-3; 9 nucleotides match TRBD2. Germline CDR1 reads MNHNS; CDR2 reads SASEGT. With V trimmed by 10 bases and J by 5 bases, 13 bases remained unmatched. The CDR3 covers 15 residues. The CDR3, as DNA: TGTGCCACTGCCGCGGGGGGGACGAGGGGAGATACGCAGTATTTT. This codes for CATAAGGTRGDTQYF.

This clonotype was picked up a small number of times. This chain links TRBV29-1 with TRBJ2-3; tentatively, D is TRBD1 or TRBD2 (5 bases each). Germline-derived CDR1 and CDR2 are SQVTM and ANQGSEA. Trimming took off 4 bases at V and 2 bases at J, with 16 bases between the two ends. CDR3 size: 15 residues. The CDR3 nucleotides are TGCAGCGTTGTTCGGGCGTCGGGGCCCACAGATACGCAGTATTTT. It specifies CSVVRASGPTDTQYF.

The V and J genes are TRBV29-1 and TRBJ2-7, with TRBD2 matching over 8 bases. CDR1 is SQVTM, CDR2 ANQGSEA, per germline. There are 13 residues in the CDR3. V shed 1 base, J shed 11 bases, and the junction held 10 bases outside the gene matches. The chain's CDR3 is CSVEGLAGAREYF. In DNA, the CDR3 is TGCAGCGTTGAAGGGCTAGCGGGCGCCCGTGAGTACTTC.

This clonotype has a handful of counts. The rearrangement uses TRBV6-5 and TRBJ2-2; 7 positions match TRBD1. CDR1 and CDR2 (germline): MNHEY, SVGAGI. V was pared by 4 bases and J by 12 bases, with 5 bases of the junction left unmatched. The CDR3 contains 12 residues. CDR3 sequence: CASSLQGLKLFF. CDR3 nucleotide sequence: TGTGCCAGCAGTTTACAGGGGTTAAAGCTGTTTTTT.

This CDR3 is CASSLSEAVYEQYF. CDR3 DNA sequence: TGTGCCAGCAGCTTAAGCGAGGCCGTCTACGAGCAGTACTTC. This rearrangement joins TRBV7-6 to TRBJ2-7; no clear D gene. Germline V gene data show CDR1 as SGHVS and CDR2 as FNYEAQ. Trimming removed 2 bases from V and 3 bases from J, with 11 bases in between. This CDR3 spans 14 amino acids. Full variable domain (remainder filled in from reference TRBV7-6 and TRBJ2-7): GAGVSQSPRYKVTKRGQDVALRCDPISGHVSLYWYRQALGQGPEFLTYFNYEAQQDKSGLPNDRFSAERPEGSISTLTIQRTEQRDSAMYRCASSLSEAVYEQYFGPGTRLTVT.

This clonotype was detected only a few times. The rearrangement links TRBV9 to TRBJ2-7, with 7 bases matching TRBD2. V lost 5 bases, J lost 0 bases, and 8 bases stayed unmatched. Per germline, CDR1 SGDLS and CDR2 YYNGEE. This CDR3 region has 15 residues. The CDR3 is CASSDSGKSSYEQYF. The CDR3 DNA sequence: TGTGCCAGCAGTGACAGCGGGAAAAGCTCCTACGAGCAGTACTTC.

The table lists this clonotype with a few counts. This chain connects TRBV24-1 to TRBJ2-1, with TRBD1 identical over 9 bases. The CDR3 is 19 amino acids. The J segment lost 3 bases and the V segment lost 4 bases, leaving 15 bases of the junction unmatched. Germline V gene data show CDR1 as KGHDR and CDR2 as SFDVKD. This CDR3 reads CATSDRGGQGKVHYNEQFF. CDR3 nucleotides: TGTGCCACCAGTGACAGGGGGGGACAGGGAAAAGTACACTACAATGAGCAGTTCTTC.

This clonotype occurred many times. V and J are TRBV2 and TRBJ2-7, with 11 nucleotides matching TRBD1. Germline CDR1 is SNHLY and CDR2 is FYNNEI. CDR3 size: 14 residues. J lost 3 bases, V lost 10 bases, and 8 bases had no gene match. CDR3: CATLRDRGIYEQYF. In DNA, the CDR3 is TGTGCCACCCTCCGGGACAGGGGGATCTACGAGCAGTACTTC.

The chain employs TRBV29-1 and TRBJ1-2, with D maybe TRBD1 (5 bases). Germline V gene data show CDR1 as SQVTM and CDR2 as ANQGSEA. CDR3 size: 13 residues. With 3 bases removed from V and 6 bases from J, the gap between germline ends came to 14 bases. CDR3 nucleotides: TGCAGCGTTGATATAGGGGCGGGTCATGGCTACACCTTC. Protein sequence: CSVDIGAGHGYTF.

In this sample, this clonotype turned up many times. This chain links TRBV15 with TRBJ2-1; TRBD2 aligns across 13 bases. The length of the CDR3 is 16 residues. Germline CDR1 is LNHNV and CDR2 is YYDKDF (reference sequence). The ends lost 2 bases at V and 9 bases at J; junction bases unmatched: 7. The CDR3 loop reads CATSRPGLAGVREQFF. CDR3 nucleotide sequence: TGTGCCACCAGCAGACCAGGACTAGCGGGAGTACGTGAGCAGTTCTTC.

V gene TRBV20-1 combines with J gene TRBJ2-7; TRBD2 matches 10 bases. Per germline, CDR1 DFQATT and CDR2 SNEGSKA (reference sequence). There are 15 residues in the CDR3. Trimming removed 3 bases from V and 5 bases from J; junction bases left unmatched: 10. The CDR3 DNA is TGCAGTGCTAGTAATCTAGCGGGAGAAGGGCACGAGCAGTACTTC. Its protein is CSASNLAGEGHEQYF.

The gene calls are TRBV7-3 and TRBJ2-3, with D perhaps matching TRBD1 (6 bases). The CDR3 spans 15 residues. Germline values: CDR1 SGHTA, CDR2 FQGTGA. With 3 bases removed from V and 2 bases from J, the gap between germline ends came to 12 bases. Written as DNA, the CDR3 is TGTGCCAGCAGCTTCCTAGGACAGTCCACAGATACGCAGTATTTT. Amino acid sequence: CASSFLGQSTDTQYF.

The genes are TRBV18 and TRBJ1-6; D is unresolved. The CDR3 consists of 14 residues. Germline CDR1 is KGHSH and CDR2 is LQKENI. V was cut by 2 bases and J by 5 bases, with 7 bases left in between. The CDR3 sequence: CASSPGPDNSPLHF. The DNA for the CDR3 is TGTGCCAGCTCACCAGGGCCCGATAATTCACCCCTCCACTTT.

In this sample, this clonotype turned up a few times. This chain uses TRBV7-9 with TRBJ2-3; D may correspond to TRBD1 or TRBD2 (5 bases each). V was clipped by 2 bases and J by 3 bases, with 15 bases between them. Per the germline V gene, CDR1 is SEHNR and CDR2 is FQNEAQ (reference sequence). The CDR3 is 16 residues long. This CDR3 is CASSLSRGLGTDTQYF. CDR3 DNA sequence: TGTGCCAGCAGCTTATCTCGGGGCTTGGGAACAGATACGCAGTATTTT.

The rearrangement joins TRBV3-1 to TRBJ2-1; TRBD1 or TRBD2 may be the D gene (5 bases each). This CDR3 is built from 16 residues. Deletions cut 5 bases from V and 4 bases from J, with 18 bases between. CDR1 and CDR2 from the germline V gene are LGHDT and YNNKEL (reference sequence). The CDR3 loop is CASSSRPGTVYNEQFF. The CDR3 region has the DNA TGTGCCAGCAGCTCCCGACCAGGGACGGTGTACAATGAGCAGTTCTTC.

This clonotype came up a few times. The chain links TRBV7-8 to TRBJ2-5; TRBD2 aligns across 10 bases. This CDR3 comprises 16 residues. The V and J ends lost 4 bases and 3 bases, in that order; junction bases with no gene match: 8. CDR1 and CDR2 (germline): SGHVS, FQNEAQ. The CDR3 DNA sequence: TGTGCCAGCAGCTGGGCTAGCGGGAGTGGGAAAGAGACCCAGTACTTC. As protein: CASSWASGSGKETQYF.

The chain joins TRBV9 to TRBJ1-1; possibly TRBD1 for D (5 bases). This CDR3 is built from 21 residues. Germline CDR1 reads SGDLS; CDR2 reads YYNGEE. The ends were cut back, 2 bases at V and 0 bases at J, with 29 bases in the middle. CDR3 sequence (DNA): TGTGCCAGCAGCGTTTACGAAGGACCCAGGGCCGAGACCCACGTGAACACTGAAGCTTTCTTT. This translates into CASSVYEGPRAETHVNTEAFF.

This clonotype has just a few counts. The chain links TRBV2 to TRBJ1-2; tentatively, D is TRBD1 (5 bases). The V gene lost 6 bases and the J gene lost 6 bases, with 26 bases spanning the gap. This CDR3 comprises 17 residues. The germline CDR1 and CDR2 sequences are SNHLY and FYNNEI. For the CDR3, the DNA is TGTGCCAGCAGCCTTAACCCTCTGGGACTCTCCTTGGATGGCTACACCTTC. Protein product: CASSLNPLGLSLDGYTF.

Ten or more counts support this clonotype. The chain couples TRBV10-3 to TRBJ2-7; 10 bases fit TRBD1. The CDR3 has 14 amino acids. Trimming removed 10 bases from V and 2 bases from J; junction bases left unmatched: 8. Germline CDR1 reads ENHRY; CDR2 reads SYGVKD. The CDR3 nucleotides read TGTGCCACTGAGGGGGGACAGGGGACCTACGAGCAGTACTTC. Translating it yields CATEGGQGTYEQYF.

This clonotype was observed a few times. V is TRBV7-2 and J is TRBJ2-5, with D hard to call. Trimming left V 0 bases short and J 3 bases short, with 11 bases between. From germline, CDR1 is SGHTA and CDR2 FQGNSA. The CDR3 sequence is 15 residues long. CDR3 bases: TGTGCCAGCAGCTTAGCCGGCCCCTTAAAAGAGACCCAGTACTTC. It codes for CASSLAGPLKETQYF.

This clonotype appeared once. This chain uses TRBV30 with TRBJ1-6; D call uncertain. Germline CDR1 and CDR2: GTSNPN and SVGIG (reference sequence). The CDR3 length is 16 residues. V was cut by 0 bases and J by 7 bases, with 16 bases left in between. The CDR3 DNA reads as TGTGCCTGGAGTGTTCGGGCCTCCTCCCAAAATTCACCCCTCCACTTT. It yields the protein CAWSVRASSQNSPLHF.

This clonotype was recorded a few times. This sequence joins TRBV18 and TRBJ2-1; 8 nucleotides match TRBD2. Trimming cost V 0 bases and J 3 bases; bases outside gene matches: 4. This CDR3 contains 16 residues. Germline CDR1 KGHSH, CDR2 LQKENI. The CDR3 nucleotides read TGTGCCAGCTCACCACCGGGACTAGTGAACTACAATGAGCAGTTCTTC. Amino acid sequence: CASSPPGLVNYNEQFF.

This clonotype was observed many times. This rearrangement joins TRBV29-1 to TRBJ2-1; 13 nucleotides agree with TRBD2. V lost 4 bases, J lost 9 bases, and 9 bases stayed unmatched. This CDR3 has 15 amino acids. Germline values: CDR1 SQVTM, CDR2 ANQGSEA. This CDR3 is CSVVFGLAGVSEQFF. The CDR3 coding sequence is TGCAGCGTTGTTTTCGGACTAGCGGGGGTCAGTGAGCAGTTCTTC.

The chain carries TRBV20-1 and TRBJ2-7, with 14 bases lining up with TRBD2. V was pared by 0 bases and J by 6 bases, with 1 base of the junction left unmatched. Germline-derived CDR1 and CDR2 are DFQATT and SNEGSKA (reference sequence). The CDR3 has 14 amino acids. CDR3 sequence reads: CSAREGLAGAEQYF. In DNA, the CDR3 is TGCAGTGCTAGAGAGGGACTAGCGGGAGCCGAGCAGTACTTC.

Concerning this clonotype: One base away lies a much larger clone, so this may be a sequencing read error. This CDR3 fails to terminate in the conserved phenylalanine or tryptophan, so it likely reflects a read error. V and J are TRBV5-6 and TRBJ2-2, with 9 positions matching TRBD2. V lost 0 bases to trimming and J lost 7 bases; unmatched junction nucleotides: 7. The CDR3 runs to 16 residues. Germline values: CDR1 SGHDT, CDR2 YYEEEE. CDR3 in DNA: TGTGCCAGCAGCTTGGCGGCGGGAGGGCCGTACGGGGAGCTGTTTTTA. Translated: CASSLAAGGPYGELFL.

V and J are TRBV4-1 and TRBJ2-3, with D maybe TRBD1 (5 bases). CDR3 size: 16 residues. Germline V gene data show CDR1 as MGHRA and CDR2 as YSYEKL. V was cut by 0 bases and J by 4 bases, with 14 bases left in between. CDR3 protein: CASSQDRQRSADTQYF. DNA for the CDR3: TGCGCCAGCAGCCAAGATAGACAGCGAAGTGCAGATACGCAGTATTTT.

The V gene is TRBV5-1, the J gene TRBJ1-2; D is unclear. The CDR3 sequence is 10 residues long. The V gene's germline CDR1 is SGHRS and CDR2 YFSETQ. Trimming cost V 2 bases and J 6 bases, with 2 bases left between them. In DNA, the CDR3 is TGCGCCAGCAGCTTCCATGGCTACACCTTC. It is translated as CASSFHGYTF.

In regard to this clonotype: Without the conserved terminal phenylalanine or tryptophan, this CDR3 likely stems from a read error. This chain joins TRBV7-2 and TRBJ2-1; D perhaps matches TRBD2 (5 bases). V shed 3 bases and J shed 0 bases, with 15 bases lying between them. The CDR3 runs to 17 residues. CDR1 is SGHTA and CDR2 is FQGNSA in the germline V gene. CDR3 sequence: CASSLLLGISSYNEQFI. In DNA form, the CDR3 reads TGTGCCAGCAGCTTGCTCCTCGGGATAAGCTCCTACAATGAGCAGTTCATC.